The 8 T cell receptor beta chains below come from one sample, sequenced in a study of blood T cell repertoires in COVID-19. This table comes from immunoSEQ multiplex PCR, and its TCRdb copy is limited to in-frame clones, with some not included. The data hold roughly 62,000 clones, with more than 90% observed a single time. The sequenced sample consisted of peripheral blood. The receptors were gathered from a human donor in a cohort sampled during active COVID-19.

The chain is built from TRBV7-8 and TRBJ2-1; possibly TRBD2 for D (5 bases). CDR1 is SGHVS and CDR2 is FQNEAQ in the germline V gene. The CDR3 has 17 amino acids. V shed 0 bases and J shed 4 bases, with 16 bases lying between them. The CDR3 region has the DNA TGTGCCAGCAGCTTAGCCCTACTAGGAGGAATTTACAATGAGCAGTTCTTC. Its protein product is CASSLALLGGIYNEQFF.

The CDR3 is CASSGTGLAETQYF. The CDR3 DNA reads TGCGCCAGCAGTGGGACAGGGCTGGCGGAGACCCAGTACTTC. J is TRBJ2-5 and V is TRBV5-1; 9 positions agree with TRBD1. CDR1 and CDR2 (germline): SGHRS, YFSETQ. Trimming took 5 bases from V and 5 from J; bases not matched to a gene: 7. The CDR3 spans 14 residues.

The chain couples TRBV7-9 to TRBJ1-2; D is possibly TRBD1 (5 bases). Germline V gene lookup returns CDR1 SEHNR and CDR2 FQNEAQ (reference sequence). The CDR3 length is 15 residues. Between the trimmed V and J ends, which lost 2 bases and 7 bases, there was a span of 17 bases. Here the CDR3 reads CASSLQGQNLFGYTF. The CDR3 DNA reads as TGTGCCAGCAGCTTACAGGGCCAGAACCTCTTTGGCTACACCTTC.

The chain couples TRBV27 to TRBJ2-1, with 12 bases matching TRBD2. CDR3 length equals 18 residues. Germline trimming cut 6 bases from V and 3 bases from J; bases unmatched to any gene: 12. The germline V gene encodes CDR1 MNHEY and CDR2 SMNVEV (reference sequence). This CDR3 is CASRRLAGAPLDYNEQFF. CDR3 DNA sequence: TGTGCCAGCAGGCGACTAGCGGGGGCCCCCTTAGACTACAATGAGCAGTTCTTC.

The rearrangement links TRBV11-2 to TRBJ1-5, with no clear D. The CDR3 is 13 residues long. V was trimmed by 6 bases and J by 0 bases, leaving 6 bases between them. Looked up from germline, CDR1 is SGHAT and CDR2 is FQNNGV. The CDR3 sequence is CASSSRSNQPQHF. The CDR3 coding sequence is TGTGCCAGCAGTAGTCGTAGCAATCAGCCCCAGCATTTT.

The rearrangement uses TRBV7-6 and TRBJ2-1; 8 nucleotides match TRBD1. Trimming removed 0 bases from V and 5 bases from J; junction bases left unmatched: 12. Germline assignment: CDR1 SGHVS and CDR2 FNYEAQ. This CDR3 contains 18 residues. The CDR3 DNA is TGTGCCAGCAGCTTAGCCCTTTCAGGGGGCTATTTAGACAATGAGCAGTTCTTC. Translated, it gives CASSLALSGGYLDNEQFF.

The CDR3 spells CASSLASGIQTQYF. As DNA, the CDR3 is TGTGCCAGCAGCTTAGCTAGCGGGATCCAGACCCAGTACTTC. The J gene is TRBJ2-5, the V gene TRBV7-9; TRBD2 matches 8 bases. The CDR3 is 14 amino acids. Germline CDR1 SEHNR, CDR2 FQNEAQ (reference sequence). Trimming at V came to 0 bases and at J to 6 bases, leaving 3 bases not matched to a gene.

The CDR3 reads CASSLLAGNTGELFF. The DNA of the CDR3 is TGCGCCAGCAGCTTACTAGCTGGGAACACCGGGGAGCTGTTTTTT. This chain joins TRBV5-1 and TRBJ2-2, with TRBD2 as a possible D gene (6 bases). CDR3 length: 15 amino acids. V was shortened by 2 bases and J by 1 base, with 9 bases between the two germline ends. Germline V lookup: CDR1 SGHRS, CDR2 YFSETQ.